This T cell receptor beta chain was identified in a study of blood T cell repertoires in COVID-19. About the study: Samples representing acute and convalescent COVID-19 were sourced from the United States, Italy and Spain. PBMCs, B-cell-depleted T cells, or T cells provided the cDNA or gDNA that made up the material.

Notes on this clone: At one end, the junction sequence differs from germline, possibly due to a read error.

Germline V lookup: CDR1 SEHNR, CDR2 FQNEAQ (reference sequence). This CDR3 contains 15 residues. Under the authors' procedure: Reference gene primer amplification yielded estimated nucleated cell counts. Data came from immunoSEQ multiplex PCR; TCRdb stores just in-frame clones and leaves some out. V and J calls and clone size are those listed in that table; D and trimming were worked out from the DNA. The table lists approximately 280,000 clones, 70% to 90% of them singletons. This clonotype originated in a woman aged 40 to 50 who had recovered from COVID-19. This sequence joins TRBV7-9 and TRBJ2-5; perhaps TRBD1 as D (5 bases). Sequenced sample: PBMCs or T cells enriched from blood (not recorded which). The CDR3 DNA is TGTGCCAGCAGATTAGTTTTGGGGCAGCAAGAGACCCAGTACTTC. Its protein product is CASRLVLGQQETQYF.